This TCR beta chain appears in the sequencing data of a study of shared clonotypes between healthy human individuals. A remark on this clone: Its target is not known.

TCRdb's copy holds only in-frame clones and misses some; the assay was immunoSEQ multiplex PCR. In the table there are 2 million to 2.5 million clones, 93% of which are singletons. Findings of the study overall: What rarefaction showed was incomplete sorted-subset sequencing despite large depth. Clonotypes which were not shared had lower generation probabilities than clonotypes that all four donors shared. Memory subsets had estimated richness that was generally smaller than that of naive subsets. The sole specimen, blood, was sampled, and tissue repertoires likely differ.

The receptor was isolated from a man aged 18 to 35 in good health. Some clones in this sample may be carry-over from other donors' samples. Source material: naive CD4+ T cells from PBMCs. Sample subset: CD45RA+ positively selected.

This chain's CDR3 is CASSLVGGRALQYF. The CDR3 DNA sequence: TGCGCCAGCAGCTTGGTCGGCGGGAGGGCTTTGCAGTACTTC. This sequence joins TRBV5-1 and TRBJ2-7, with TRBD2 matching 9 bases. Germline V gene lookup returns CDR1 SGHRS and CDR2 YFSETQ. The CDR3 has 14 residues. V gave up 0 bases and J gave up 9 bases; unmatched junction bases: 7.